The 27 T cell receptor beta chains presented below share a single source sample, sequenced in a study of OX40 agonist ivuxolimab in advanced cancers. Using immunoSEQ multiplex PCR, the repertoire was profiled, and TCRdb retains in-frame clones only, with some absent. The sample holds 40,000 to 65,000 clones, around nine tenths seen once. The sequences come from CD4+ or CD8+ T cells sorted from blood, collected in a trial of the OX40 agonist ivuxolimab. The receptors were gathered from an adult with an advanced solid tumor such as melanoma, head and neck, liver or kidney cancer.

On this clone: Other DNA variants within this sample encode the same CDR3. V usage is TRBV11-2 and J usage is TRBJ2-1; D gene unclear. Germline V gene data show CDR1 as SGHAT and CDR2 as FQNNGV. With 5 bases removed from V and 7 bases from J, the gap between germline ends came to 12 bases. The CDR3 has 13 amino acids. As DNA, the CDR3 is TGTGCCAGCAGCCTAAGAGTTGGGAATGAGCAGTTCTTC. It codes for CASSLRVGNEQFF. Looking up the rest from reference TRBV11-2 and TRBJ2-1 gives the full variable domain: EAGVAQSPRYKIIEKRQSVAFWCNPISGHATLYWYQQILGQGPKLLIQFQNNGVVDDSQLPKDRFSAERLKGVDSTLKIQPAKLEDSAVYLCASSLRVGNEQFFGPGTRLTVL.

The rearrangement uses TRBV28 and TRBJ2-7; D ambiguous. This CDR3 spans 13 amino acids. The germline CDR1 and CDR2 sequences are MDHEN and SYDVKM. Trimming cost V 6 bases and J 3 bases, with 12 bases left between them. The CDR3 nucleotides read TGTGCCAGCAGCCGACAAGTTAACTACGAGCAGTACTTC. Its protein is CASSRQVNYEQYF.

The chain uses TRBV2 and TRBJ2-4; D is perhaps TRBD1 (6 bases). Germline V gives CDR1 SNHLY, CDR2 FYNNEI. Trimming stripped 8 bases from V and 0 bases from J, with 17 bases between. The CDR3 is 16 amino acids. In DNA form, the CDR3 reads TGTGCCAGCGCGCTCGGACAGATTAGAGCCAAAAACATTCAGTACTTC. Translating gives CASALGQIRAKNIQYF.

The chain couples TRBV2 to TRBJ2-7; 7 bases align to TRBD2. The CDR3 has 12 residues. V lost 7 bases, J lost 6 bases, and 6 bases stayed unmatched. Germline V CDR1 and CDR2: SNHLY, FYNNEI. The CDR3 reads CASTHGGTEQYF. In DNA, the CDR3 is TGTGCCAGCACCCACGGGGGGACCGAGCAGTACTTC.

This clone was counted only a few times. CDR3 bases: TGCGCCAGCAGCTTGACTAGCGGGAAACAAGAGACCCAGTACTTC. It translates to CASSLTSGKQETQYF. The V and J genes are TRBV5-1 and TRBJ2-5; the match to TRBD2 covers 10 bases. J gave up 2 bases and V 1 base, and 2 bases lay outside the gene matches. Germline V gives CDR1 SGHRS, CDR2 YFSETQ. This CDR3 comprises 15 residues.

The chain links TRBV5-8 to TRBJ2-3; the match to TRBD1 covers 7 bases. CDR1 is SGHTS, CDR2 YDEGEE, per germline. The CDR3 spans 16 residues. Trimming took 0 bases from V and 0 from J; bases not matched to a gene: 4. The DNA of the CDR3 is TGTGCCAGCAGCTTGGGGACAGGCCTCAGCACAGATACGCAGTATTTT. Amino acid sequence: CASSLGTGLSTDTQYF.

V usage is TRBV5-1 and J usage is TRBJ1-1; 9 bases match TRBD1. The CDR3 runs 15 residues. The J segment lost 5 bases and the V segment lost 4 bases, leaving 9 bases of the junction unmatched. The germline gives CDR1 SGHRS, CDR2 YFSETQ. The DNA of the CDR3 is TGCGCCAGCAGCGCCACAGGGGGCTTGGGGACTGAAGCTTTCTTT. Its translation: CASSATGGLGTEAFF. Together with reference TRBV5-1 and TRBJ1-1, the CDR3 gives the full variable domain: KAGVTQTPRYLIKTRGQQVTLSCSPISGHRSVSWYQQTPGQGLQFLFEYFSETQRNKGNFPGRFSGRQFSNSRSEMNVSTLELGDSALYLCASSATGGLGTEAFFGQGTRLTVV.

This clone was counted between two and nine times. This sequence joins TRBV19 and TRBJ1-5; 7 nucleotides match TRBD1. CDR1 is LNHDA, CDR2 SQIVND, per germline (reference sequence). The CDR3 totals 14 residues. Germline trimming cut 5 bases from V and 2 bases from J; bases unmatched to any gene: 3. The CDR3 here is CASSLRGGNQPQHF. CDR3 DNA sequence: TGTGCCAGTAGTCTCAGGGGGGGCAATCAGCCCCAGCATTTT.

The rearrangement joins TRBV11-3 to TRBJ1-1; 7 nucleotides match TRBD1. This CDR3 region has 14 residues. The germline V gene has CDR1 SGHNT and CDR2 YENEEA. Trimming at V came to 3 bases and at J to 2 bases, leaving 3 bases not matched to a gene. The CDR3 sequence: CASSFSGGNTEAFF. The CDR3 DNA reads TGTGCCAGCAGCTTCTCAGGGGGAAACACTGAAGCTTTCTTT.

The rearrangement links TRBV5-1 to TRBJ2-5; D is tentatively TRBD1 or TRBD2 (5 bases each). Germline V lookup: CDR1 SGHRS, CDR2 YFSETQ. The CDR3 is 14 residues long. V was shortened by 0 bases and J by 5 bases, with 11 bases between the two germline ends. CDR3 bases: TGCGCCAGCAGCTTGGGGTCGGGGCCGGAGACCCAGTACTTC. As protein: CASSLGSGPETQYF.

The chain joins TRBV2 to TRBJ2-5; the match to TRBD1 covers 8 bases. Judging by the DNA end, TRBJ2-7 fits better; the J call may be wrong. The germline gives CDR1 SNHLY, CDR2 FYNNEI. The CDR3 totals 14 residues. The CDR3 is CATNLQGVTYEQYF. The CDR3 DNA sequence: TGTGCCACCAACTTACAGGGGGTAACCTACGAGCAGTACTTC.

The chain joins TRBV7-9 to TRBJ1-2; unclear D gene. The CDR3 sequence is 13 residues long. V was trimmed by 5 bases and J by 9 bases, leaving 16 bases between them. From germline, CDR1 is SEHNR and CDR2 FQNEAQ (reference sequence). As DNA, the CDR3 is TGTGCCAGCAGCGAACTACGTGGGGTTCGCTACACCTTC. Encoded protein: CASSELRGVRYTF.

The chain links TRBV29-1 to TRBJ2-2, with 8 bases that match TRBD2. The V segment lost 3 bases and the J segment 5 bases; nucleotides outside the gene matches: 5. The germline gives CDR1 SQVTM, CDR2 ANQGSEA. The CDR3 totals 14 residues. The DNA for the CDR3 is TGCAGCGTTGATGCGGGGGGCCGGACCGGGGAGCTGTTTTTT. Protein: CSVDAGGRTGELFF.

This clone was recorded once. The CDR3 loop reads CASSLDGGNLGYTF. The CDR3 region has the DNA TGTGCCAGCAGCTTGGATGGGGGTAATCTTGGCTACACCTTC. The chain recombines TRBV5-5 with TRBJ1-2, with D perhaps matching TRBD1 (5 bases). The CDR3 has 14 amino acids. The germline CDR1 and CDR2 sequences are SGHKS and YYEKEE (reference sequence). Trimming removed 0 bases at V and 7 bases at J, with 13 bases between.

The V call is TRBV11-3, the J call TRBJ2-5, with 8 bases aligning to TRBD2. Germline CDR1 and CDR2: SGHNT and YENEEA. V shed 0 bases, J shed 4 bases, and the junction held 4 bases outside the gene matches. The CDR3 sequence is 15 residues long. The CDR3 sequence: CASSLDGGGRETQYF. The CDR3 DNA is TGTGCCAGCAGCTTAGATGGCGGGGGGCGAGAGACCCAGTACTTC.

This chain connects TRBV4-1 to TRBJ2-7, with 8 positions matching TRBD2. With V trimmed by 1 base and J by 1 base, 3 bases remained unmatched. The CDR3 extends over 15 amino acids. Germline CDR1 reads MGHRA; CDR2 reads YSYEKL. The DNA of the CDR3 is TGCGCCAGCAGCCAAGGGGGACTAGAGTCCTACGAGCAGTACTTC. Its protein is CASSQGGLESYEQYF.

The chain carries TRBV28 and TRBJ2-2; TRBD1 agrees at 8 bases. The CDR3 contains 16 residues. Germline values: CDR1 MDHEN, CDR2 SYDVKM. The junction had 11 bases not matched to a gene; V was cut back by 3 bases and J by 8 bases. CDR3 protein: CASSFLTGGSMGELFF. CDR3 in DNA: TGTGCCAGCAGTTTCCTAACAGGGGGTTCTATGGGGGAGCTGTTTTTT.

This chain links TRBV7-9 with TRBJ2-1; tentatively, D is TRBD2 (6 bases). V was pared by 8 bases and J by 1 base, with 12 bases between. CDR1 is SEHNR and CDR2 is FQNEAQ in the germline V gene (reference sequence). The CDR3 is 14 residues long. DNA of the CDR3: TGTGCCAGCCACCGGACTACTTCCTACAATGAGCAGTTCTTC. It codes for CASHRTTSYNEQFF.

The CDR3 DNA follows: TGTGCCAGCAGCTTAGGGATCCTCCTAGCGGGGGGCATTCAGTACTTC. Amino acids: CASSLGILLAGGIQYF. V usage is TRBV13 and J usage is TRBJ2-4; 11 bases agree with TRBD2. Germline CDR1 reads PRHDT; CDR2 reads FYEKMQ (reference sequence). Germline trimming cut 0 bases from V and 9 bases from J; bases unmatched to any gene: 7. This CDR3 is 16 amino acids long.

The CDR3 nucleotides are TGTGCCTGGGGGGGACAGGGAACTAACTATGGCTACACCTTC. It yields the protein CAWGGQGTNYGYTF. J is TRBJ1-2 and V is TRBV30, with TRBD1 matching over 9 bases. V was clipped by 5 bases and J by 0 bases; unmatched bases: 4. There are 14 residues in the CDR3. Per the germline V gene, CDR1 is GTSNPN and CDR2 is SVGIG (reference sequence).

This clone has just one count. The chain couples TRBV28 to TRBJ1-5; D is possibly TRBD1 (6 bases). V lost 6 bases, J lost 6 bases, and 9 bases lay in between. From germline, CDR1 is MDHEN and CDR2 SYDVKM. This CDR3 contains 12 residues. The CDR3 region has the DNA TGTGCCAGCAGCGAGGGGGTTCAGCCCCAGCATTTT. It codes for CASSEGVQPQHF.

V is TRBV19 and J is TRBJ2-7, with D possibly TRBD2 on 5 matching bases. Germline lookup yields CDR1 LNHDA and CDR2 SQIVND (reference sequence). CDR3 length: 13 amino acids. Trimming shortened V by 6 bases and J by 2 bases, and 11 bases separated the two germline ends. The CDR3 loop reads CASSRTSTYEQYF. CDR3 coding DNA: TGTGCCAGTAGCCGAACTAGTACCTACGAGCAGTACTTC.

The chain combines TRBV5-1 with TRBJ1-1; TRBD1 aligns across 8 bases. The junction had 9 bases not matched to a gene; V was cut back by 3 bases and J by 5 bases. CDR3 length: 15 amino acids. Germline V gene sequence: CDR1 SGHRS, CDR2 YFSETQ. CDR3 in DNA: TGCGCCAGCAGCTCCGCGACAGGGGTTGGTACTGAAGCTTTCTTT. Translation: CASSSATGVGTEAFF.

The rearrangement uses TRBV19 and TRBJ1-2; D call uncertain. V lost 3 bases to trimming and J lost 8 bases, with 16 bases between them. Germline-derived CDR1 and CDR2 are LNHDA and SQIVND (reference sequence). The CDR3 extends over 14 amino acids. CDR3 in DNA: TGTGCCAGTAGTATCTCGACCCGGCTCGGAGGCTACACCTTC. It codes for CASSISTRLGGYTF.

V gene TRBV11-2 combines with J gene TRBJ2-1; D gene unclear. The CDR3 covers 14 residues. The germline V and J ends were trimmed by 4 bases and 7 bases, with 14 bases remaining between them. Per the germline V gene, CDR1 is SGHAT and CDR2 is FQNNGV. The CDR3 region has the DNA TGTGCCAGCAGCTCGCCACTAAATACAAATGAGCAGTTCTTC. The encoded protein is CASSSPLNTNEQFF.

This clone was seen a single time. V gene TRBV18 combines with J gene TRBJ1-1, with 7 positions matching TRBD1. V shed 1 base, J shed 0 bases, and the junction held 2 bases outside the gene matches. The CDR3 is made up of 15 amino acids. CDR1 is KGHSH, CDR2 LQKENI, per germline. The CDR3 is CASSPLGTVNTEAFF. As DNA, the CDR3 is TGTGCCAGCTCACCACTAGGGACAGTGAACACTGAAGCTTTCTTT. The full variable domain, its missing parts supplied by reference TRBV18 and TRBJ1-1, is NAGVMQNPRHLVRRRGQEARLRCSPMKGHSHVYWYRQLPEEGLKFMVYLQKENIIDESGMPKERFSAEFPKEGPSILRIQQVVRGDSAAYFCASSPLGTVNTEAFFGQGTRLTVV.

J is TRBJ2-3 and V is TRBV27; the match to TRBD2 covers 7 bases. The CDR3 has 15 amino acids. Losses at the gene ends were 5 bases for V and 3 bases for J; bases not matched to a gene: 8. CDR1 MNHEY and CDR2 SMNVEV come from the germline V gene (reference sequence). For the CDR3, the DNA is TGTGCCAGCAGTCCTACTGGCGGGAGAACAGATACGCAGTATTTT. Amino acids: CASSPTGGRTDTQYF.